Following are 15 T cell receptor beta chains from one sample sequenced in a study of blood T cell repertoires in COVID-19. The assay was immunoSEQ multiplex PCR, and TCRdb's table has in-frame clones only and misses some. The sample holds roughly 300,000 clones; about 90% are singletons and the top ten take 5.3%. Sample: PBMCs or T cells enriched from blood (not recorded which). These receptors were collected from a woman under 40 who had recovered from COVID-19.

This clone came up once. J is TRBJ2-7 and V is TRBV5-1; D might be TRBD2 (6 bases). Germline V gives CDR1 SGHRS, CDR2 YFSETQ. V was pared by 1 base and J by 0 bases, with 11 bases between. The CDR3 length is 15 residues. The DNA for the CDR3 is TGCGCCAGCAGCTTGTTCACGGGGGTCTCCTACGAGCAGTACTTC. Amino acids: CASSLFTGVSYEQYF.

The chain links TRBV7-2 to TRBJ1-6; TRBD1 is a possible D gene (5 bases). V was pared by 2 bases and J by 8 bases, with 13 bases between. This CDR3 comprises 15 residues. Germline V gene sequence: CDR1 SGHTA, CDR2 FQGNSA. The chain's CDR3 is CASSLQDTRDSPLHF. CDR3 DNA sequence: TGTGCCAGCAGCTTACAGGATACCAGGGATTCACCCCTCCACTTT.

The genes are TRBV19 and TRBJ1-1; 9 bases match TRBD1. J was trimmed by 7 bases and V by 6 bases; bases with no gene match: 6. This CDR3 has 13 residues. Germline-derived CDR1 and CDR2 are LNHDA and SQIVND (reference sequence). Here the CDR3 DNA reads TGTGCCAGTAGCAAGGACAGGGGTGATGAAGCTTTCTTT. Translated: CASSKDRGDEAFF.

The chain joins TRBV5-1 to TRBJ2-2, with no clear D. CDR3 length: 14 amino acids. Trimming took 1 base from V and 3 from J, leaving 7 bases between them. In germline, CDR1 is SGHRS, CDR2 YFSETQ. This CDR3 reads CASSLTQYTGELFF. The DNA of the CDR3 is TGCGCCAGCAGCTTGACACAGTACACCGGGGAGCTGTTTTTT.

The V gene is TRBV10-1, the J gene TRBJ2-1; 7 nucleotides line up with TRBD2. This CDR3 is 15 amino acids long. V dropped 4 bases and J dropped 1; count of bases not matched to a gene: 4. Germline V gene data show CDR1 as WNHNN and CDR2 as SYGVQD (reference sequence). The CDR3 here is CASSGSGGSYNEQFF. CDR3 bases: TGCGCCAGCAGTGGGTCGGGGGGTTCCTACAATGAGCAGTTCTTC.

The chain links TRBV4-1 to TRBJ1-2; 8 bases are shared with TRBD1. The CDR3 totals 16 residues. J gave up 8 bases and V 0 bases, and 11 bases lay outside the gene matches. Germline V CDR1 and CDR2: MGHRA, YSYEKL. The DNA of the CDR3 is TGCGCCAGCAGCCAAGAGGAGAGAGGGACAGGAAAAGGCTACACCTTC. Translated: CASSQEERGTGKGYTF.

This clone is a singleton in its sample. The chain employs TRBV5-8 and TRBJ1-1; D is uncertain. V was clipped by 5 bases and J by 3 bases, with 11 bases between them. From germline, CDR1 is SGHTS and CDR2 YDEGEE. This CDR3 is built from 13 residues. The CDR3 loop reads CASRRNRDTEAFF. In DNA, the CDR3 is TGTGCCAGCAGACGTAACCGGGACACTGAAGCTTTCTTT.

Turning to this clone: One end of the junction fails to match germline, which may point to a read error. The chain is built from TRBV10-2 and TRBJ2-7, with D possibly matching TRBD1 (6 bases). This CDR3 is built from 12 residues. From germline, CDR1 is WSHSY and CDR2 SAAADI. CDR3 nucleotide sequence: TGCGCCAGCAGTGATGTAGGGGACACACCTAACTTC. It translates to CASSDVGDTPNF.

The chain's CDR3 is CASTLGVGNTEAFF. CDR3 nucleotides: TGTGCCAGTACTCTAGGGGTGGGCAACACTGAAGCTTTCTTT. V and J are TRBV19 and TRBJ1-1; maybe TRBD1 (5 bases). Trimming removed 7 bases at V and 2 bases at J, with 14 bases between. There are 14 residues in the CDR3. Germline CDR1 and CDR2: LNHDA and SQIVND (reference sequence).

V gene TRBV4-3 combines with J gene TRBJ2-6, with no clear D. The CDR3 loop spans 16 amino acids. Between the trimmed V and J ends, which lost 4 bases and 2 bases, there was a span of 12 bases. Germline V gene lookup returns CDR1 LGHNA and CDR2 YSLEER. CDR3 sequence (DNA): TGCGCCAGCAGCCGACATTCTGTCCCTGGGGCCAACGTCCTGACTTTC. It codes for CASSRHSVPGANVLTF.

The chain joins TRBV19 to TRBJ1-2, with 7 bases that match TRBD1. The length of the CDR3 is 15 residues. The trim removed 1 base at V and 8 bases at J, leaving 10 bases unmatched. Germline CDR1 reads LNHDA; CDR2 reads SQIVND (reference sequence). The CDR3 is CASSIVKGGLEGYTF. In nucleotides, the CDR3 is TGTGCCAGTAGTATAGTCAAAGGGGGCCTGGAAGGCTACACCTTC. Drawing the rest from reference TRBV19 and TRBJ1-2, the complete variable domain is DGGITQSPKYLFRKEGQNVTLSCEQNLNHDAMYWYRQDPGQGLRLIYYSQIVNDFQKGDIAEGYSVSREKKESFPLTVTSAQKNPTAFYLCASSIVKGGLEGYTFGSGTRLTVV.

The chain combines TRBV25-1 with TRBJ1-1, with 8 bases identical to TRBD1. CDR1 and CDR2 from the germline V gene are MGHDK and SYGVNS. The CDR3 spans 16 residues. V lost 5 bases and J lost 3; bases outside the gene matches: 11. Here the CDR3 DNA reads TGTGCCAGCAGTACCCTGCGGGACAGGAGTGACACTGAAGCTTTCTTT. Protein product: CASSTLRDRSDTEAFF.

The chain links TRBV5-5 to TRBJ1-2, with 9 bases that match TRBD1. The CDR3 spans 15 residues. Germline CDR1 SGHKS, CDR2 YYEKEE (reference sequence). V shed 3 bases and J 6 bases; nucleotides not matched to a gene: 9. CDR3 protein: CASSSTGTGRNGYTF. DNA for the CDR3: TGTGCCAGCAGCTCGACCGGGACAGGGCGTAATGGCTACACCTTC.

This chain uses TRBV6-5 with TRBJ1-1; possible D gene TRBD1, 5 bases. With 11 bases removed from V and 11 bases from J, the gap between germline ends came to 15 bases. The CDR3 length is 10 residues. The germline gives CDR1 MNHEY, CDR2 SVGAGI. In DNA form, the CDR3 reads TGTGCCGGGGGGGGGAAGGAGGCTTTCTTT. As protein: CAGGGKEAFF.

The chain is built from TRBV7-6 and TRBJ1-6; D is unresolved. Germline V CDR1 and CDR2: SGHVS, FNYEAQ. The CDR3 extends over 14 amino acids. Trimming took off 1 base at V and 8 bases at J, with 9 bases between the two ends. CDR3 DNA: TGTGCCAGCAGCTTAGGAGGGAGCCATTCACCCCTCCACTTT. The encoded protein is CASSLGGSHSPLHF.